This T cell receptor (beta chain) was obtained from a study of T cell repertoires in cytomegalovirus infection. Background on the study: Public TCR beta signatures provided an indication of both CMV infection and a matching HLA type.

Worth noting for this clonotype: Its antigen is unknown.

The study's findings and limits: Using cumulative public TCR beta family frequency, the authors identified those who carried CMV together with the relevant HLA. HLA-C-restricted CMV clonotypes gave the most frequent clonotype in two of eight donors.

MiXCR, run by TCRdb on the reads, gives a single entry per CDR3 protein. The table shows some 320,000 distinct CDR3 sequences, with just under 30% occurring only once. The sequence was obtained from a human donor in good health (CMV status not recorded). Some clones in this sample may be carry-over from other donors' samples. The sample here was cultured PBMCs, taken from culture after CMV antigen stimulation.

This chain's CDR3 is CAISEEGQGNEKLFF. The CDR3 nucleotides read TGTGCCATCAGTGAGGAGGGACAGGGGAATGAAAAACTGTTTTTT. The rearrangement links TRBV10-3 to TRBJ1-4; TRBD1 matches at 10 bases. This CDR3 comprises 15 residues. The J segment lost 5 bases and the V segment lost 2 bases, leaving 2 bases of the junction unmatched. Germline loops: CDR1 ENHRY, CDR2 SYGVKD.